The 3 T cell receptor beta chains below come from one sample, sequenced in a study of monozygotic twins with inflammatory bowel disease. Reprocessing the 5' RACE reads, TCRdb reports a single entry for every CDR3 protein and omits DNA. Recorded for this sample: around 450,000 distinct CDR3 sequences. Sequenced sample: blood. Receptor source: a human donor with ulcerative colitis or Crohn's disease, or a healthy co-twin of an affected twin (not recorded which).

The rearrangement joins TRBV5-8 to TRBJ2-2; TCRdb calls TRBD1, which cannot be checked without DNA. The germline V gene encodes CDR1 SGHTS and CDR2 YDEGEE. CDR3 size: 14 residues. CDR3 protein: CASLKRDLTGELFF.

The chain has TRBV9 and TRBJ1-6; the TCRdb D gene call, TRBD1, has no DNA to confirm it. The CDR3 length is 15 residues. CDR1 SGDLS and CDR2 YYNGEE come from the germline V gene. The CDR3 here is CASSVGQTYNSPLHF.

Here the CDR3 reads CASSPSLAVSSYNEQFF. The chain couples TRBV18 to TRBJ2-1; TCRdb's assignment of TRBD2 cannot be checked, as there is no DNA. CDR1 is KGHSH and CDR2 is LQKENI in the germline V gene. The CDR3 has 17 residues. The full variable domain, its missing parts supplied by reference TRBV18 and TRBJ2-1, is NAGVMQNPRHLVRRRGQEARLRCSPMKGHSHVYWYRQLPEEGLKFMVYLQKENIIDESGMPKERFSAEFPKEGPSILRIQQVVRGDSAAYFCASSPSLAVSSYNEQFFGPGTRLTVL.